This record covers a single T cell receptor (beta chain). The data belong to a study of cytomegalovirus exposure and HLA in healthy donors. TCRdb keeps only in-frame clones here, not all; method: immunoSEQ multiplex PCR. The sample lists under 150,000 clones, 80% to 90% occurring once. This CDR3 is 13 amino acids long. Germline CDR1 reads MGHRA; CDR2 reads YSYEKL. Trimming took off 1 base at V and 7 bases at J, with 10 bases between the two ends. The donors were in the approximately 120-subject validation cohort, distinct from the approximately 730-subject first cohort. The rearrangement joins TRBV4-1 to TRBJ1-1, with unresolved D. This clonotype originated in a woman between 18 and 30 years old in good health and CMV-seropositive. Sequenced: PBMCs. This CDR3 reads CASSQGTGREAFF. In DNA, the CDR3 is TGCGCCAGCAGCCAAGGTACTGGGCGTGAAGCTTTCTTT.